This T cell receptor (beta chain) derives from a study of cytomegalovirus exposure and HLA in healthy donors. V gave up 5 bases and J gave up 4 bases; unmatched junction bases: 3. The germline gives CDR1 MNHEY, CDR2 SMNVEV (reference sequence). The length of the CDR3 is 15 residues. Use of 60 Vbeta and 13 Jbeta primers characterized the PCR. Sequencing used immunoSEQ multiplex PCR; TCRdb keeps in-frame clones, though not all of them. Here the sample spans about 120,000 clones, over 60% being singletons. The sequence was obtained from a female donor in good health and CMV-seronegative. Sequencing input: PBMCs. The V gene is TRBV27, the J gene TRBJ2-3, with 13 bases identical to TRBD2. The DNA for the CDR3 is TGTGCCAGCAGTCCAACTAGCGGGGGGGCAGATACGCAGTATTTT. Protein sequence: CASSPTSGGADTQYF.